The rows below give T cell receptor beta chains drawn from one sample of a study of CD8+ T cells in alopecia areata. The assay was immunoSEQ multiplex PCR, and TCRdb's table has in-frame clones only and misses some. The sample shows about 190,000 clones, 50% to 60% of them seen only once. The sequencing used CD4+ T cells sorted from blood, collected at week 0. Receptors were obtained from a human donor with alopecia areata. Both conserved end residues are part of each CDR3. The D gene is left open where the match is weak. Clone size is given for some rows only: seen once, a few or many times, or a class if the clone is expanded.

j_gene: TRBJ2-7; v_gene: TRBV5-1; d_gene: .; len: 13; abundance: few; CDR3nt: TGCGCCAGCAGCCCTAGAACTATGTACGAGCAGTACTTC; CDR3aa: CASSPRTMYEQYF
j_gene: TRBJ2-7; v_gene: TRBV7-2; d_gene: .; len: 14; abundance: .; CDR3nt: TGTGCCAGCAGCCGATCGGATCCTCCCTACGAGCAGTACTTC; CDR3aa: CASSRSDPPYEQYF
j_gene: TRBJ2-3; v_gene: TRBV6-5; d_gene: .; len: 13; abundance: .; CDR3nt: TGTGCCAGCAGCCCTGTGAGCACAGATACGCAGTATTTT; CDR3aa: CASSPVSTDTQYF
j_gene: TRBJ1-5; v_gene: TRBV6-6; d_gene: .; len: 16; abundance: .; CDR3nt: TGTGCCAGCAGTTACACCGAAGAAAGGACCAATCAGCCCCAGCATTTT; CDR3aa: CASSYTEERTNQPQHF
j_gene: TRBJ2-7; v_gene: TRBV27; d_gene: TRBD2; len: 15; abundance: .; CDR3nt: TGTGCCAGCAGTCCCGGGGGGGTGACGTCCTACGAGCAGTACTTC; CDR3aa: CASSPGGVTSYEQYF
j_gene: TRBJ2-5; v_gene: TRBV7-9; d_gene: TRBD1; len: 12; abundance: .; CDR3nt: TGTGCCAGTGACAGGGTGTACGAGACCCAGTACTTC; CDR3aa: CASDRVYETQYF
j_gene: TRBJ2-1; v_gene: TRBV27; d_gene: TRBD1; len: 16; abundance: .; CDR3nt: TGTGCCAGCAGTTCCTTATGGGACAGGGAGTACAATGAGCAGTTCTTC; CDR3aa: CASSSLWDREYNEQFF
j_gene: TRBJ2-7; v_gene: TRBV19; d_gene: TRBD1; len: 19; abundance: .; CDR3nt: TGTGCCAGTAGTTCCGGCGGGCGTGGGACAGCTCCGAAGAGCTACGAGCAGTACTTC; CDR3aa: CASSSGGRGTAPKSYEQYF
j_gene: TRBJ1-2; v_gene: TRBV15; d_gene: .; len: 14; abundance: once; CDR3nt: TGTGCCACCAAACCGGACATGTTCAACTATGGCTACACCTTC; CDR3aa: CATKPDMFNYGYTF
j_gene: TRBJ2-4; v_gene: TRBV5-1; d_gene: .; len: 15; abundance: many; CDR3nt: TGCGCCAGCAGCTTGGATGGCAGGGGCAAAAACATTCAGTACTTC; CDR3aa: CASSLDGRGKNIQYF
j_gene: TRBJ1-3; v_gene: TRBV30; d_gene: .; len: 12; abundance: .; CDR3nt: TGTGCCTGGATACCCCCCGGAAACACCATATATTTT; CDR3aa: CAWIPPGNTIYF
j_gene: TRBJ1-2; v_gene: TRBV6-5; d_gene: .; len: 12; abundance: .; CDR3nt: TGTGCCAGCAGTTACGCCCGATTGGGCTACACCTTC; CDR3aa: CASSYARLGYTF
j_gene: TRBJ2-2; v_gene: TRBV7-2; d_gene: TRBD2; len: 18; abundance: .; CDR3nt: TGTGCCAGCAGCTCCGGGACTAGCGGGGTTGCGAACACCGGGGAGCTGTTTTTT; CDR3aa: CASSSGTSGVANTGELFF
j_gene: TRBJ1-1; v_gene: TRBV25-1; d_gene: TRBD1; len: 14; abundance: .; CDR3nt: TGTGCCAGCAGTGATTCCGGGACAGCAATTCTTTCTTTCTTT; CDR3aa: CASSDSGTAILSFF
j_gene: TRBJ2-3; v_gene: TRBV29-1; d_gene: .; len: 13; abundance: .; CDR3nt: TGCAGCGTTGAAAGGGGATTCACAGATACGCAGTATTTT; CDR3aa: CSVERGFTDTQYF
j_gene: TRBJ2-2; v_gene: TRBV11-2; d_gene: .; len: 16; abundance: few; CDR3nt: TGTGCCAGCGGACGATCACAGGGCGGCGGGACCGGGGAGCTGTTTTTT; CDR3aa: CASGRSQGGGTGELFF
j_gene: TRBJ1-2; v_gene: TRBV7-2; d_gene: TRBD1; len: 14; abundance: .; CDR3nt: TGTGCCAGCAGGCAACCTGGACAGGGTTCGGGCTACACCTTC; CDR3aa: CASRQPGQGSGYTF
j_gene: TRBJ2-3; v_gene: TRBV5-6; d_gene: .; len: 13; abundance: .; CDR3nt: TGTGCCAGCAGCTTGGGAGGCACAGATACGCAGTATTTT; CDR3aa: CASSLGGTDTQYF
j_gene: TRBJ2-3; v_gene: TRBV9; d_gene: .; len: 15; abundance: .; CDR3nt: TGTGCCAGCAGCGAGTTCGGGGACCGCACAGATACGCAGTATTTT; CDR3aa: CASSEFGDRTDTQYF
j_gene: TRBJ1-2; v_gene: TRBV20-1; d_gene: .; len: 8; abundance: .; CDR3nt: TGCAGTGCTAGTTCGATGGCGTTC; CDR3aa: CSASSMAF
j_gene: TRBJ2-4; v_gene: TRBV30; d_gene: TRBD2; len: 13; abundance: .; CDR3nt: TGTGCCTGGAGGGAGCGGGGGGTAAACATTCAGTACTTC; CDR3aa: CAWRERGVNIQYF
j_gene: TRBJ1-1; v_gene: TRBV4-2; d_gene: .; len: 15; abundance: .; CDR3nt: TGTGCCAGCAGCCAAGGGGTCGTTCCCAACACTGAAGCTTTCTTT; CDR3aa: CASSQGVVPNTEAFF
j_gene: TRBJ2-3; v_gene: TRBV7-2; d_gene: TRBD2; len: 15; abundance: .; CDR3nt: TGTGCCAGCAGCTGGACTAGCGGGGGGGCAGATACGCAGTATTTT; CDR3aa: CASSWTSGGADTQYF
j_gene: TRBJ2-7; v_gene: TRBV9; d_gene: TRBD1; len: 16; abundance: .; CDR3nt: TGTGCCAGCAGCGCCTCGACAGGGAAAGAGGCCTACGAGCAGTACTTC; CDR3aa: CASSASTGKEAYEQYF
j_gene: TRBJ2-2; v_gene: TRBV11-2; d_gene: .; len: 17; abundance: .; CDR3nt: TGTGCCAGCAGCTCCGGCGGAGGAGGGGCCGGGACCGGGGAGCTGTTTTTT; CDR3aa: CASSSGGGGAGTGELFF
j_gene: TRBJ2-7; v_gene: TRBV6-6; d_gene: .; len: 11; abundance: .; CDR3nt: TGTGCCAGCAGCCACAGGGACGAGCAGTACTTC; CDR3aa: CASSHRDEQYF
j_gene: TRBJ2-5; v_gene: TRBV7-9; d_gene: .; len: 13; abundance: .; CDR3nt: TGTGCCAGCAGCCTTAACAGGGAAGAGACCCAGTACTTC; CDR3aa: CASSLNREETQYF
j_gene: TRBJ1-5; v_gene: TRBV29-1; d_gene: TRBD1; len: 17; abundance: .; CDR3nt: TGCAGCGTTCAAAACTTCCCGGGACAGGGAAGCAATCAGCCCCAGCATTTT; CDR3aa: CSVQNFPGQGSNQPQHF
j_gene: TRBJ1-4; v_gene: TRBV30; d_gene: TRBD1; len: 15; abundance: .; CDR3nt: TGTGCCTCTTCCGACAGGGAATTTACTAATGAAAAACTGTTTTTT; CDR3aa: CASSDREFTNEKLFF
j_gene: TRBJ2-3; v_gene: TRBV19; d_gene: .; len: 14; abundance: .; CDR3nt: TGTGCCAGTAGTATAGATGCCCGACTGGATACGCAGTATTTT; CDR3aa: CASSIDARLDTQYF
j_gene: TRBJ1-2; v_gene: TRBV7-2; d_gene: .; len: 14; abundance: few; CDR3nt: TGTGCCAGCAGCTTAGATCGGGGATACTATGGCTACACCTTC; CDR3aa: CASSLDRGYYGYTF
j_gene: TRBJ2-6; v_gene: TRBV11-2; d_gene: .; len: 16; abundance: few; CDR3nt: TGTGCCAGCAGCCCACTTCCCAACTCTGGGGCCAACGTCCTGACTTTC; CDR3aa: CASSPLPNSGANVLTF
j_gene: TRBJ1-2; v_gene: TRBV30; d_gene: .; len: 14; abundance: few; CDR3nt: TGTGCCTGGAGCCCAGACAGGCTCCACTATGGCTACACCTTC; CDR3aa: CAWSPDRLHYGYTF
j_gene: TRBJ1-1; v_gene: TRBV29-1; d_gene: .; len: 12; abundance: .; CDR3nt: TGCAGCGCCCTCCTATCGAACACTGAAGCTTTCTTT; CDR3aa: CSALLSNTEAFF
j_gene: TRBJ1-2; v_gene: TRBV30; d_gene: .; len: 10; abundance: few; CDR3nt: TGTGCCTGGGATCACTATGGCTACACCTTC; CDR3aa: CAWDHYGYTF
j_gene: TRBJ2-7; v_gene: TRBV30; d_gene: TRBD1; len: 13; abundance: .; CDR3nt: TGTGCCTGGAGTAATACAGGGGTTACCGAGCAGTACTTC; CDR3aa: CAWSNTGVTEQYF
j_gene: TRBJ2-7; v_gene: TRBV6-5; d_gene: .; len: 14; abundance: .; CDR3nt: TGTGCCAGCATGGTGGGACGGGCCGCTTACGAGCAGTACTTC; CDR3aa: CASMVGRAAYEQYF
j_gene: TRBJ1-1; v_gene: TRBV2; d_gene: .; len: 14; abundance: .; CDR3nt: TGTGCCAGCAGTGTTGGGGCTCAGCTCACTGAAGCTTTCTTT; CDR3aa: CASSVGAQLTEAFF
j_gene: TRBJ1-2; v_gene: TRBV6-5; d_gene: .; len: 13; abundance: few; CDR3nt: TGTGCCAGCAGCCACCGGTGGGAATATGGCTACACCTTC; CDR3aa: CASSHRWEYGYTF
j_gene: TRBJ1-5; v_gene: TRBV4-2; d_gene: TRBD1; len: 17; abundance: .; CDR3nt: TGTGCCAGCAGCCGGAGCCGGGACAGGGGCTTCAATCAGCCCCAGCATTTT; CDR3aa: CASSRSRDRGFNQPQHF